This T cell receptor (beta chain) was identified in a study of identical twins. Whole-study results and caveats: Memory repertoires lacked the insertion deficit that abundant cord blood beta clonotypes showed.

This clonotype was counted between two and nine times. Its matching antigen is unknown. The V gene end was trimmed by 6 bases and the J gene end by 2 bases; junction bases not matched to a gene: 5. This CDR3 comprises 13 residues. The germline gives CDR1 DFQATT, CDR2 SNEGSKA (reference sequence). Unique molecular identifiers were present on cDNA, and template switching added a universal primer site. A single record per CDR3 protein comes from TCRdb applying MiXCR to the 5' RACE reads. The table shows 520,000 or so distinct CDR3 sequences, with roughly 21% occurring only once. These data were also reused for a study on T cells expressing NK-cell markers. As reported in that work: Just one sequenced donor of eight was HCMV-seronegative, while seven were seropositive.

J is TRBJ2-7 and V is TRBV20-1, with 9 bases matching TRBD2. Sequenced material: CD4+ T cells sorted from blood. This TCR came from a woman between 18 and 29 years old in good health. In nucleotides, the CDR3 is TGCAGTGCGCAGCTAGCGGGAACCTACGAGCAGTACTTC. Encoded protein: CSAQLAGTYEQYF.